The present TCR beta chain was sequenced within a study of cytomegalovirus exposure and HLA in healthy donors (dated by TCRdb to 2017 to 2019). About the full investigation: According to an earlier analysis of 587 of the donors, roughly 180 million T cells yielded 120 million or so unique TCR beta sequences and 276 Gb of sequence data. An early release that covered fewer than 750 HLA-typed donors contained about 300 gigabases of sequencing data and 85 million to 100 million unique TCR sequences. Of the roughly 400 genotyped donors, about 80% fell in the genetic ancestry cluster associated with self-reported Caucasian donors. The study aimed to test whether signatures of past pathogen exposure could be identified by cataloging public T cell receptors. The study profiled the T cell repertoires of approximately 700 subjects by immunosequencing and related them to cytomegalovirus serostatus. A separate validation cohort of roughly 130 different subjects was used in addition to the approximately 640-subject first cohort. To predict cytomegalovirus infection status, the study combined high-throughput TCR immunosequencing, statistical association of individual TCRs with disease status, and machine learning. To study patterns of TCR occurrence, a later analysis re-analyzed previously published TCR beta repertoires from 666 donors and added high-resolution HLA genotyping. The later analysis used no new phenotypic data to find candidate immune exposures, relying instead on TCR beta sequences and their occurrence across donors. An earlier analysis of some 600 of the donors applied high-throughput TCR beta sequencing to assess whether each TCR beta V gene segment acted as functional or pseudogenic. Donor age, sex, ethnicity and CMV serostatus were collected together with the repertoire data. A later genetic analysis used genome-wide SNP genotypes for about 60% of the roughly 700 donors, treating that subset as a discovery cohort. All discovery cohort repertoires had been generated using a single sequencing platform. HLA typing included class I and class II loci at four-digit resolution. Typing coverage differed by locus: A, B, C, DRB1 and DQB1 were typed in about 629-640 donors, DQA1 in roughly 510, DPA1 in 600 to 610, and DPB1 in 400 to 480. Roughly 5 DR-DQ haplotypes were handled as single units for association and clustering because linkage in the cohort was strong. Among about 360 genotyped donors of the cohort, an average of about 240,000 unique TCR beta nucleotide sequences were sequenced per donor, roughly a sixth of them non-productive.

Libraries came from the immunoSEQ multiplex PCR assay. A mixture of 60 forward primers for TCR Vbeta segments and 13 reverse primers for TCR Jbeta segments was used in the multiplex PCR. The CDR3 region of rearranged TCR beta genes was amplified from genomic DNA with a multiplex PCR assay. The Illumina HiSeq System was used to sequence the amplified TCR beta libraries as 87-base-pair reads. For the original study's pipeline: In a later analysis, approximately 74 million unique TCR beta chains were counted across the roughly 610 repertoires, and roughly 9.9 million of these chains were shared by at least two donors. Raw reads were error-corrected and collapsed into unique sequences with a nearest-neighbor algorithm that merged closely related sequences to remove PCR and sequencing errors. Alignment of CDR3 sequences to IMGT reference sequences was used to assign V, D and J gene segments. Each retained sequence needed at least a six-nucleotide match to both a V gene segment and a J gene segment. A rearrangement counted as productive if the CDR3 had no stop codons and remained in frame with V and J, and every other rearrangement counted as non-productive. CDR3 was defined by IMGT convention, running from the second conserved V-encoded cysteine to the conserved J-encoded phenylalanine. The earlier analysis of fewer than 750 of the donors excluded sequences that lacked an unambiguous match to a single V gene segment. In an earlier analysis of several hundred of the donors, V segments were called functional above 56.7% productive rearrangements and were called segregating when the between-donor standard deviation exceeded 5%. A statistical classification framework was built for diagnosing cytomegalovirus status from the catalog of TCR beta chain sequences. V and J gene assignment, in a later analysis, came from comparing TCR nucleotide sequences with IMGT/GENE-DB human TR gene sequences. In a later analysis, CDR3 sequences and most-parsimonious VDJ recombination scenarios were assigned using the TCRdist pipeline. In a later analysis, each TCR beta chain was defined by its CDR3 amino acid sequence together with its V-gene family, and reads without a unique V-gene family were excluded. As a way to deal with suspected cross-contamination and a sequencing artifact, a later analysis dropped 592 nucleotide sequences that were highly shared and had low generation probability. In a later analysis, a clonal expansion index was calculated for each public chain from normalized within-repertoire ranks of inferred template counts. Generation probabilities in a later analysis came from a VDJ recombination model fitted to out-of-frame rearrangements, and those results were checked against IGoR. In a later analysis, TCR-TCR, TCR-HLA and TCR-CMV co-occurrence was scored with hypergeometric tests, and a repertoire-size bias correction was applied to TCR pairs. False discovery rates were estimated in a later analysis by permuting HLA or CMV assignments 20 times. A later analysis grouped co-occurring TCRs with DBSCAN, adding TCRdist sequence similarity when clustering within HLA-allele-positive subsets. For co-occurrence clustering, repertoires with fewer than 30,000 or more than 120,000 public chains were excluded, along with roughly 5 repertoires with anomalous nucleotide sharing. Not all clones reach the TCRdb copy of this immuneACCESS table, which keeps in-frame sequences only. Checked studies attribute under half of the gap to unresolved V genes and leave the rest unexplained. For V, J and clone size, that table is used; D and trimming come from the DNA. The sample table shows under 200,000 clones, and 81% are seen once. 3% to 4% of the sample is held by the ten biggest clonotypes.

V loses 2 bases, J loses 0 bases, and the germline ends lie 8 bases apart. Sequences SGHTS (CDR1) and YDEGEE (CDR2) are obtained from the germline V gene. Counted from cysteine to phenylalanine, this CDR3 has 14 amino acids. Here the CDR3 DNA is all that survives: 42 bases in frame from base 1. Broad study findings and their caveats: A later analysis found that TCR association rates varied across HLA loci, with DRB1 alleles showing the most associated TCRs and HLA-C alleles the fewest. The authors suggested that the approach could potentially be extended to other disease states and immunological phenotypes. A few of the identified cytomegalovirus-associated TCR beta chains were confirmed in vitro to be specific for cytomegalovirus antigens. V-gene and J-gene trimming of TCR beta chains was associated with a missense DCLRE1C variant in a later genetic analysis, and the association was replicated in an independent cohort. In a later analysis, several top co-occurrence clusters were reported to appear linked to parvovirus B19, influenza, CMV and Epstein-Barr virus. Sequencing depth was assumed to be roughly uniform across donors in the presence/absence analyses, though that assumption may not hold. A later analysis associated 16,951 TCR beta sequences with specific HLA alleles at a false discovery rate of 0.05. A further reported finding was that TCR beta sequences accurately predicted the HLA-A and HLA-B alleles for most subjects in the first cohort. In a later analysis, most CMV-associated TCR beta chains were found to appear HLA-restricted, with HLA associations seemingly driven largely by CMV exposure. This cohort had only TCR beta chains sequenced, and the lack of alpha or paired-chain data limited which features could be detected. The study gave a list of some 150 TCR beta chains associated with cytomegalovirus. A later analysis found that HLA-associated TCR beta chains were more clonally expanded and had lower generation probabilities than equally common non-associated chains. A cluster of highly shared sequence variants was judged likely to be a technical artifact of the sequencing pipeline. Immune exposure information for the cohort was limited to CMV serostatus. Because HLA typing was missing for some donors at each locus, association tests included only the typed subset. Correlated functional status among segregating V segments might be attributable to linkage disequilibrium, but an unknown experimental factor could not be ruled out. Most TCR sequences were observed very rarely across donors, whereas some public TCRs were present in many individuals. When HLA alleles, especially DR and DQ, strongly co-occurred, attributing TCR associations to individual alleles was difficult. In an earlier analysis of some 540 of the donors, most TCR beta V segments appeared in productive rearrangements about 90% or about 30% of the time, broadly matching IMGT annotations. Compared with the roughly 670-donor mean, donors in an Asian-associated ancestry cluster had fewer N-insertions in productive TCRs, according to a later genetic analysis. Some IMGT-functional V segments, including TRBV6-2 and TRBV6-3, could not be told apart with the 87-base-pair reads, so those segments were excluded. In both the original and validation cohorts, the classifier was reported to diagnose cytomegalovirus status with high specificity and sensitivity. Because counts were too low, seventeen rarely observed V segments, including chromosome 9 orphons, were left out of the earlier analysis of 587 of the donors.

The cohort was made up of approximately 700 healthy bone marrow donors. All cohort members were sampled while nominally healthy, although unrecorded immune exposures were likely present. The donor tested CMV seronegative and was one of the 352 seronegative cohort members. Each donor provided a peripheral blood sample, and peripheral blood mononuclear cells were used for TCR beta sequencing. Genomic DNA was extracted from the blood cell samples with the Qiagen DNeasy Blood Extraction Kit. Worth noting for this clone: Its antigen is unknown. Qualities for individual bases were not recorded, and no much larger clone is one base off.

This clonotype was sampled from a man between 50 and 59 years old in good health and CMV-seronegative. The material sequenced was PBMCs. The receptor chain draws on TRBV5-8 and TRBJ1-1; there is no confident call for the D gene. Read as DNA, the sequence is TGTGCCAGCAGCTTTCTCAGTATGAACACTGAAGCTTTCTTT. It is translated as CASSFLSMNTEAFF.